This entry lists 19 T cell receptor beta chains sequenced from one sample in a study of PD-L1 blockade in urothelial cancer. Documented time point: pretreatment peripheral blood. Only in-frame clones appear in the TCRdb table, and some are missing; sequencing was by immunoSEQ multiplex PCR. The sample yields about 76,000 clones, roughly 90% seen once. This specimen consisted of PBMCs, obtained around atezolizumab (anti-PD-L1) treatment. The source is a man between 65 and 79 years old with urothelial cancer.

This chain connects TRBV7-6 to TRBJ2-2, with 7 bases aligning to TRBD1. The CDR3 has 15 amino acids. V shed 2 bases, J shed 5 bases, and the junction held 5 bases outside the gene matches. The germline gives CDR1 SGHVS, CDR2 FNYEAQ. CDR3 nucleotides: TGTGCCAGCAGCTTACAACAGGGGTATACCGGGGAGCTGTTTTTT. It encodes CASSLQQGYTGELFF.

CDR3 loop: CASSVVVSGGNEQFF. In DNA, the CDR3 is TGTGCCAGCAGCGTAGTTGTTAGCGGGGGGAATGAGCAGTTCTTC. V and J are TRBV9 and TRBJ2-1, with TRBD2 matching 10 bases. Germline CDR1 SGDLS, CDR2 YYNGEE. J gave up 7 bases and V 0 bases, and 4 bases lay outside the gene matches. The CDR3 is 15 residues long.

The rearrangement joins TRBV28 to TRBJ2-7; possibly TRBD1 for D (6 bases). CDR3 size: 13 residues. Germline values: CDR1 MDHEN, CDR2 SYDVKM. Trimming removed 7 bases at V and 6 bases at J, with 16 bases between. The CDR3 DNA sequence: TGTGCCAGCAAGGATCCAGGGGTCGGCGAGCAGTACTTC. Translating gives CASKDPGVGEQYF.

This clone was detected once. CDR3 DNA sequence: TGTGCCAGCAGTTCTCGGACAGGGACGAACACCGGGGAGCTGTTTTTT. Residues: CASSSRTGTNTGELFF. The chain carries TRBV7-9 and TRBJ2-2; 8 nucleotides agree with TRBD1. V shed 6 bases, J shed 0 bases, and the junction held 6 bases outside the gene matches. This CDR3 has 16 amino acids. CDR1 is SEHNR and CDR2 is FQNEAQ in the germline V gene (reference sequence). The variable domain in full, with the rest retrieved from reference TRBV7-9 and TRBJ2-2, is DTGVSQNPRHKITKRGQNVTFRCDPISEHNRLYWYRQTLGQGPEFLTYFQNEAQLEKSRLLSDRFSAERPKGSFSTLEIQRTEQGDSAMYLCASSSRTGTNTGELFFGEGSRLTVL.

This chain uses TRBV5-1 with TRBJ2-3; D is unclear. There are 13 residues in the CDR3. Trimming removed 5 bases from V and 5 bases from J, with 12 bases in between. CDR1 SGHRS and CDR2 YFSETQ come from the germline V gene. The CDR3 nucleotides are TGCGCCAGCAGAGCTTTAGATAAAGATACGCAGTATTTT. This encodes CASRALDKDTQYF.

The DNA of the CDR3 is TGTGCCAGCAGTCCCCTAGGACAGGGGGCAAGGTACACTGAAGCTTTCTTT. Translated, it gives CASSPLGQGARYTEAFF. The chain links TRBV6-4 to TRBJ1-1; TRBD1 agrees at 11 bases. The CDR3 is 17 residues long. CDR1 and CDR2 (germline): MRHNA, SNTAGT. V was clipped by 5 bases and J by 3 bases; unmatched bases: 11.

The chain recombines TRBV19 with TRBJ1-1; D gene uncertain. V was clipped by 5 bases and J by 8 bases, with 12 bases between them. CDR1 and CDR2 (germline): LNHDA, SQIVND (reference sequence). The CDR3 is made up of 12 amino acids. The chain's CDR3 is CASSPGLGEAFF. CDR3 bases: TGTGCCAGTAGTCCTGGACTGGGAGAAGCTTTCTTT.

This clone was observed a handful of times. J is TRBJ1-2 and V is TRBV7-8; D is uncertain. Germline V CDR1 and CDR2: SGHVS, FQNEAQ. The CDR3 consists of 12 residues. Trimming pared 5 bases from V and 8 bases from J, leaving 12 bases between. The chain's CDR3 is CASSLGLEGYTF. DNA of the CDR3: TGTGCCAGCAGCCTCGGACTGGAAGGCTACACCTTC.

The rearrangement links TRBV19 to TRBJ1-1, with 9 bases fitting TRBD1. J lost 5 bases, V lost 2 bases, and 3 bases had no gene match. Germline V gene sequence: CDR1 LNHDA, CDR2 SQIVND (reference sequence). The CDR3 length is 14 residues. This chain's CDR3 is CASSIQDRGTEAFF. DNA of the CDR3: TGTGCCAGTAGTATACAGGACAGGGGAACTGAAGCTTTCTTT.

The rearrangement links TRBV19 to TRBJ2-5; 7 nucleotides match TRBD1. V was clipped by 7 bases and J by 7 bases; unmatched bases: 18. Germline V gene sequence: CDR1 LNHDA, CDR2 SQIVND (reference sequence). The CDR3 has 16 residues. CDR3 coding DNA: TGTGCCAGTACCCCTACGTCGAGGGGGCATGGTCGGACCCAGTACTTC. Protein: CASTPTSRGHGRTQYF.

V and J are TRBV5-1 and TRBJ2-7; maybe TRBD1 (5 bases). Germline lookup yields CDR1 SGHRS and CDR2 YFSETQ. Trimming took 4 bases from V and 0 from J, leaving 11 bases between them. The CDR3 extends over 14 amino acids. The CDR3 is CASSQDTSSYEQYF. As DNA, the CDR3 is TGCGCCAGCAGCCAGGACACTTCCTCCTACGAGCAGTACTTC.

The rearrangement uses TRBV18 and TRBJ2-3; 7 bases are a match to TRBD2. The V and J ends lost 2 bases and 0 bases, in that order; junction bases with no gene match: 5. Germline values: CDR1 KGHSH, CDR2 LQKENI. The CDR3 extends over 16 amino acids. The CDR3 is CASSPSGTTSTDTQYF. DNA of the CDR3: TGTGCCAGCTCACCATCCGGGACTACAAGCACAGATACGCAGTATTTT.

The chain links TRBV2 to TRBJ1-1; D not certain. The CDR3 extends over 14 amino acids. V dropped 6 bases and J dropped 1 base, with 12 bases sitting between them. CDR1 and CDR2 (germline): SNHLY, FYNNEI. The CDR3, as DNA: TGTGCCAGCAGGCCGGGTCGGTGGAACACTGAAGCTTTCTTT. This sequence encodes CASRPGRWNTEAFF.

The chain joins TRBV18 to TRBJ1-2, with D unresolved. Germline lookup yields CDR1 KGHSH and CDR2 LQKENI. Between the trimmed V and J ends, which lost 3 bases and 0 bases, there was a span of 8 bases. CDR3 length: 14 residues. CDR3 loop: CASSPGGPNYGYTF. CDR3 coding DNA: TGTGCCAGCTCACCGGGAGGCCCTAACTATGGCTACACCTTC.

The chain recombines TRBV19 with TRBJ1-1; D remains ambiguous. Germline CDR1 is LNHDA and CDR2 is SQIVND (reference sequence). Trimming left V 2 bases short and J 5 bases short, with 15 bases between. This CDR3 comprises 15 residues. DNA for the CDR3: TGTGCCAGTAGTATATACGGGGTGGCGAGTACTGAAGCTTTCTTT. Its protein product is CASSIYGVASTEAFF.

Here the CDR3 DNA reads TGTGCCAGTAGTCCGAGGCGGCTACCCTACGAGCAGTACTTC. Its translation: CASSPRRLPYEQYF. The chain is built from TRBV19 and TRBJ2-7; no definite D call. Germline loops: CDR1 LNHDA, CDR2 SQIVND (reference sequence). V shed 5 bases and J shed 2 bases, with 13 bases lying between them. The CDR3 runs to 14 residues.

The chain combines TRBV13 with TRBJ1-1, with D perhaps matching TRBD1 (6 bases). The V end was cut by 5 bases, the J end by 7 bases, with 23 bases between. In germline, CDR1 is PRHDT, CDR2 FYEKMQ (reference sequence). The CDR3 length is 16 residues. CDR3 DNA: TGTGCCAGCAGCCCCCGGGGGGCGGGGGCGATGGTTGAAGCTTTCTTT. Translated, it gives CASSPRGAGAMVEAFF.

In DNA form, the CDR3 reads TGTGCCAGCGGGCAACCCGCCGGCGGCTACACCTTC. Translation: CASGQPAGGYTF. The chain uses TRBV28 and TRBJ1-2; D call uncertain. The CDR3 contains 12 residues. Trimming left V 8 bases short and J 8 bases short, with 15 bases between. Germline V lookup: CDR1 MDHEN, CDR2 SYDVKM.

CDR3 loop: CASSFKTGVQGGELFF. CDR3 bases: TGTGCCAGCAGCTTTAAGACAGGCGTTCAAGGCGGGGAGCTGTTTTTT. The chain links TRBV7-3 to TRBJ2-2; D possibly corresponds to TRBD1 (6 bases). V was shortened by 3 bases and J by 7 bases, with 18 bases between the two germline ends. Germline values: CDR1 SGHTA, CDR2 FQGTGA. CDR3 length: 16 residues.